This T cell receptor (beta chain) was captured in a study of post-analysis software for immune sequencing data. Overall study findings and caveats: F measure showed strong co-clustering of same-batch samples. There were about 5 TRBV segments more frequent in patients than controls, and TRBV5-6, TRBV5-1 and TRBV20-1 were among them. Controls' normalized Chao1 diversity significantly exceeded that of multiple sclerosis patients.

Unique molecular identifiers had been added to the TCR beta cDNA libraries. Using its own MiXCR run on the PCR reads, TCRdb lists one record per CDR3 protein. The table records more than 500,000 distinct CDR3 sequences, around a third of them present only once. Germline CDR1 SGHRS, CDR2 YFSETQ. This CDR3 region has 15 residues. The V and J ends lost 3 bases and 3 bases respectively, with 15 bases between them. To note about this clonotype: As yet, its antigen is unknown.

The sequencing input was blood. This chain links TRBV5-1 with TRBJ2-5, with D possibly matching TRBD2 (7 bases). This sequence originates from a girl between 2 and 17 years old with multiple sclerosis. CDR3 nucleotides: TGCGCCAGCAGCTCGGGGAGGGGGGAAGAAGAGACCCAGTACTTC. It encodes CASSSGRGEEETQYF. The whole variable domain, remainder taken from reference TRBV5-1 and TRBJ2-5, is KAGVTQTPRYLIKTRGQQVTLSCSPISGHRSVSWYQQTPGQGLQFLFEYFSETQRNKGNFPGRFSGRQFSNSRSEMNVSTLELGDSALYLCASSSGRGEEETQYFGPGTRLLVL.